This is a list of T cell receptor beta chains from one sample in a study of Graves' ophthalmopathy and Graves' hyperthyroidism. TCRdb reanalysed the multiplex PCR reads using MiXCR and keeps one entry per CDR3 protein. The profile shows approximately 380,000 distinct CDR3 sequences, about 21% of them singletons. Sequenced sample: peripheral blood. All receptors derive from a young woman with stable Graves' hyperthyroidism. The CDR3 runs from the conserved cysteine through the conserved F or W. A D gene is named only where the DNA matches it firmly. Size is omitted from some rows. Given values are once, few, many or a class for expanded clones.

size	J	D	V	CDR3	DNA
NA	TRBJ1-1	TRBD1	TRBV9	CASSTITGVNTEAFF	TGTGCCAGCAGCACCATAACAGGGGTGAACACTGAAGCTTTCTTT
many	TRBJ1-5	NA	TRBV5-1	CASSFEPGQGDYSNQPQHF	TGCGCCAGCAGCTTCGAACCGGGACAAGGGGACTATAGCAATCAGCCCCAGCATTTT
NA	TRBJ2-4	NA	TRBV11-1	CASSLSGMGNIKYF	TGTGCCAGCAGCCTCTCCGGGATGGGAAACATTAAGTACTTC
NA	TRBJ1-1	NA	TRBV6-1	CASNKDRMNTEAFF	TGTGCCAGCAATAAGGACAGAATGAACACTGAAGCTTTCTTT
many	TRBJ2-2	TRBD1	TRBV7-8	CASSLLQGAVGELFF	TGTGCCAGCAGCTTACTCCAGGGGGCAGTCGGGGAGCTGTTTTTT
NA	TRBJ2-7	NA	TRBV12-3/TRBV12-4	CASSPAHSNEQYF	TGTGCCAGCAGTCCCGCCCATAGCAACGAGCAGTACTTC
few	TRBJ2-5	TRBD2	TRBV9	CASSVTGLARETQYF	TGTGCCAGCAGCGTAACAGGACTAGCGCGAGAGACCCAGTACTTC
many	TRBJ1-1	NA	TRBV2	CASSGSLMNTEAFF	TGTGCCAGCAGTGGGTCTCTGATGAACACTGAAGCTTTCTTT
NA	TRBJ1-5	NA	TRBV2	CASRSLTGGGQPQHF	TGTGCCAGCAGATCCTTAACCGGGGGTGGGCAGCCCCAGCATTTT
few	TRBJ2-7	TRBD2	TRBV4-1	CASSSAGGGSYEQYF	TGCGCCAGCAGCTCTGCGGGAGGAGGCTCCTACGAGCAGTACTTC
many	TRBJ2-2	NA	TRBV2	CASRKWGAGELFF	TGTGCCAGCAGGAAATGGGGCGCCGGGGAGCTGTTTTTT
many	TRBJ1-2	NA	TRBV10-3	CAIRGGEAGYTF	TGTGCCATCAGGGGCGGGGAGGCTGGCTACACCTTC
many	TRBJ2-5	TRBD1	TRBV12-3/TRBV12-4	CASSVDRAETQYF	TGTGCCAGCAGTGTAGACAGGGCCGAGACCCAGTACTTC
NA	TRBJ2-5	TRBD2	TRBV7-6	CASSTSSGGTETQYF	TGTGCCAGCAGCACCTCTAGCGGGGGGACAGAGACCCAGTACTTC
many	TRBJ1-2	NA	TRBV6-5	CASSRGTKNYGYTF	TGTGCCAGCAGTCGTGGGACCAAGAACTATGGCTACACCTTC
NA	TRBJ1-6	NA	TRBV6-1	CASSETWTGDSPLHF	TGTGCCAGCAGTGAAACTTGGACCGGCGATTCACCCCTCCACTTT
NA	TRBJ1-2	NA	TRBV24-1	CATSDLADNYGYTF	TGTGCCACCAGTGACTTGGCGGATAACTATGGCTACACCTTC
many	TRBJ2-7	TRBD2	TRBV7-2	CASSLGAGGSYEQYF	TGTGCCAGCAGCTTAGGGGCGGGAGGGTCCTACGAGCAGTACTTC
many	TRBJ2-7	TRBD2	TRBV5-5	CASSPWTSGRTEQYF	TGTGCCAGCAGCCCGTGGACTAGCGGGAGAACCGAGCAGTACTTC
many	TRBJ1-1	NA	TRBV14	CASSSIMGLNTEAFF	TGTGCCAGCAGTAGCATTATGGGGCTGAACACTGAAGCTTTCTTT
NA	TRBJ2-7	TRBD2	TRBV6-2/TRBV6-3	CASSYSLAAYEQYF	TGTGCCAGCAGTTACTCCCTAGCGGCCTACGAGCAGTACTTC
NA	TRBJ2-7	NA	TRBV6-2/TRBV6-3	CASRAGASYELYF	TGTGCTAGCAGGGCTGGGGCTTCCTACGAGCTGTACTTC
many	TRBJ1-5	NA	TRBV12-3/TRBV12-4	CASSFSGEAQPQHF	TGTGCCAGCAGTTTTTCGGGTGAGGCTCAGCCCCAGCATTTT
NA	TRBJ2-7	NA	TRBV18	CASSPATREQYF	TGTGCCAGCTCGCCGGCCACGCGCGAGCAGTACTTC
many	TRBJ2-7	TRBD1	TRBV27	CASSSTTGVVVEQYF	TGTGCCAGCAGTTCGACGACAGGGGTGGTAGTCGAGCAGTACTTC
NA	TRBJ1-2	NA	TRBV20-1	CSARNRENYGYTF	TGCAGTGCTAGAAACAGGGAAAACTATGGCTACACCTTC
many	TRBJ1-2	NA	TRBV15	CATSRAALYGYTF	TGTGCCACCAGCAGAGCAGCCCTCTATGGCTACACCTTC
many	TRBJ1-1	NA	TRBV18	CASSPAGSTEAFF	TGTGCCAGCTCACCGGCAGGGTCAACTGAAGCTTTCTTT
many	TRBJ1-5	TRBD1	TRBV19	CASSIRDSVYSNQPQHF	TGTGCCAGTAGTATCCGGGACAGCGTCTATAGCAATCAGCCCCAGCATTTT
many	TRBJ2-7	NA	TRBV7-2	CASSPFPPYEQYF	TGTGCCAGCAGCCCGTTTCCGCCATACGAGCAGTACTTC
many	TRBJ1-5	NA	TRBV28	CASTRRRINQPQHF	TGTGCCAGCACCCGAAGGCGTATCAATCAGCCCCAGCATTTT
many	TRBJ1-3	NA	TRBV6-1	CASRKQGSGNTIYF	TGTGCCAGCAGGAAGCAGGGATCCGGAAACACCATATATTTT
few	TRBJ1-1	NA	TRBV27	CAIQGDTEAFF	TGTGCCATACAGGGAGACACTGAAGCTTTCTTT
NA	TRBJ2-5	TRBD1	TRBV5-1	CASSSLRQGAGETQYF	TGCGCCAGCAGCTCTCTCCGACAGGGGGCAGGGGAGACCCAGTACTTC
many	TRBJ2-2	NA	TRBV24-1	CATSDFTRGELFF	TGTGCCACCAGTGATTTTACGCGCGGGGAGCTGTTTTTT
NA	TRBJ1-6	NA	TRBV4-1	CATRRTLYNSPLHF	TGCGCCACCCGGAGGACACTGTATAATTCACCCCTCCACTTT
many	TRBJ1-1	NA	TRBV6-5	CASRRVYATEAFF	TGTGCCAGCAGACGGGTCTATGCTACTGAAGCTTTCTTT
many	TRBJ2-5	NA	TRBV2	CASNRLAGTQETQYF	TGTGCCAGCAACCGTTTGGCGGGAACTCAAGAGACCCAGTACTTC
many	TRBJ2-7	TRBD1	TRBV6-2/TRBV6-3	CASTGQGHYEQYF	TGTGCCAGCACCGGACAGGGACACTACGAGCAGTACTTC
NA	TRBJ2-7	TRBD1	TRBV2	CASSGTGSRDEQYF	TGTGCCAGCAGTGGGACAGGGAGTAGGGACGAGCAGTACTTC
many	TRBJ2-4	TRBD2	TRBV20-1	CSVDIRGVVAKNIQYF	TGCAGTGTTGATATTCGGGGGGTAGTGGCCAAAAACATTCAGTACTTC
many	TRBJ2-5	NA	TRBV12-3/TRBV12-4	CASSFGVGGIETQYF	TGTGCCAGCAGTTTTGGAGTTGGAGGGATCGAGACCCAGTACTTC
many	TRBJ1-2	NA	TRBV28	CASSSLQGTGYGYTF	TGTGCCAGCAGTTCTCTCCAGGGGACTGGGTATGGCTACACCTTC
many	TRBJ2-7	TRBD1	TRBV29-1	CSVQDRDYEQYF	TGCAGCGTCCAGGACAGGGACTACGAGCAGTACTTC
many	TRBJ2-5	NA	TRBV27	CASSSRRAETQYF	TGTGCCAGCAGTTCCCGCAGGGCCGAGACCCAGTACTTC
many	TRBJ1-5	NA	TRBV6-2/TRBV6-3	CASSYWQVRSNQPQHF	TGTGCCAGCAGTTACTGGCAGGTGCGAAGCAATCAGCCCCAGCATTTT
many	TRBJ1-5	NA	TRBV6-2/TRBV6-3	CASSYSRSRISNQPQHF	TGTGCCAGCAGTTACTCGCGCAGCAGGATTAGCAATCAGCCCCAGCATTTT
NA	TRBJ2-7	NA	TRBV20-1	CSARRALYPPMYF	TGCAGTGCTAGAAGGGCCTTATATCCGCCCATGTACTTC